What follows are 29 T cell receptor beta chains derived from one specimen sequenced in a study of cytomegalovirus exposure and HLA in healthy donors. PCR was performed using 60 Vbeta and 13 Jbeta primers. TCRdb keeps only in-frame clones here, not all; method: immunoSEQ multiplex PCR. The sample holds 130,000 or so clones; approximately 78% are singletons and the top ten take 1.4% to 1.5%. The sample taken for sequencing was PBMCs. The receptor set was obtained from a female donor in good health and CMV-seronegative.

V gene TRBV4-3 combines with J gene TRBJ2-7; 7 bases align to TRBD1. The CDR3 contains 14 residues. Germline values: CDR1 LGHNA, CDR2 YSLEER. Trimming cost V 1 base and J 2 bases; bases outside gene matches: 2. The CDR3 region is CASSQGGGPYEQYF. The CDR3 bases are TGCGCCAGCAGCCAAGGAGGGGGCCCCTACGAGCAGTACTTC.

This chain uses TRBV19 with TRBJ2-3; 11 nucleotides align to TRBD2. V lost 6 bases, J lost 11 bases, and 1 base stayed unmatched. The CDR3 extends over 11 amino acids. Germline CDR1 reads LNHDA; CDR2 reads SQIVND (reference sequence). The CDR3 region has the DNA TGTGCCAGTAGGGGACTAGCGGTGCAGTATTTT. It codes for CASRGLAVQYF.

This chain connects TRBV19 to TRBJ2-1, with D hard to call. The CDR3 consists of 15 residues. Trimming left V 3 bases short and J 1 base short, with 10 bases between. Germline lookup yields CDR1 LNHDA and CDR2 SQIVND (reference sequence). Written as DNA, the CDR3 is TGTGCCAGTAGTATTGTCCTAGTGTCCTACAATGAGCAGTTCTTC. The encoded protein is CASSIVLVSYNEQFF.

The chain couples TRBV4-3 to TRBJ2-6, with 12 bases identical to TRBD2. Germline V lookup: CDR1 LGHNA, CDR2 YSLEER. J lost 1 base, V lost 4 bases, and 14 bases had no gene match. This CDR3 spans 21 amino acids. Here the CDR3 DNA reads TGCGCCAGCAGCCCCGCCCGACTAGCGGGAGAATCTCTGTCTGGGGCCAACGTCCTGACTTTC. It specifies CASSPARLAGESLSGANVLTF.

The chain has TRBV28 and TRBJ2-7; D is perhaps TRBD1 (6 bases). Germline assignment: CDR1 MDHEN and CDR2 SYDVKM. The CDR3 totals 15 residues. V lost 2 bases, J lost 3 bases, and 14 bases lay in between. DNA of the CDR3: TGTGCCAGCAGTTTAGTGAGGGGGTTCGGCTACGAGCAGTACTTC. This gives the protein CASSLVRGFGYEQYF.

The chain combines TRBV28 with TRBJ2-5; TRBD1 matches 8 bases. The J call is uncertain, as TRBJ2-7 better fits the DNA end. The CDR3 runs to 14 residues. CDR1 and CDR2 (germline): MDHEN, SYDVKM. The CDR3 here is CASSPTGGPYEQYF. Here the CDR3 DNA reads TGTGCCAGCAGCCCTACAGGGGGGCCCTACGAGCAGTACTTC.

This clone occurred a few times. The chain is built from TRBV6-1 and TRBJ1-2; D is possibly TRBD1 (6 bases). The V and J ends lost 6 bases and 4 bases respectively, with 12 bases between them. Germline CDR1 and CDR2: MNHNS and SASEGT. The CDR3 loop spans 13 amino acids. CDR3 protein: CASSTDRSYGYTF. The DNA of the CDR3 is TGTGCCAGCAGCACCGACAGGTCCTATGGCTACACCTTC.

This sequence joins TRBV13 and TRBJ2-3, with TRBD1 matching over 7 bases. Per the germline V gene, CDR1 is PRHDT and CDR2 is FYEKMQ (reference sequence). There are 15 residues in the CDR3. With 4 bases clipped from V and 2 bases from J, the junction kept 6 bases outside the gene matches. The CDR3 reads CASSSTGVATDTQYF. CDR3 in DNA: TGTGCCAGCAGCTCCACAGGGGTAGCCACAGATACGCAGTATTTT.

J is TRBJ2-7 and V is TRBV7-9; possible D gene TRBD2, 5 bases. The CDR3 consists of 12 residues. Germline CDR1 SEHNR, CDR2 FQNEAQ (reference sequence). Trimming stripped 5 bases from V and 9 bases from J, with 14 bases between. The CDR3 DNA reads as TGTGCCAGCAGCCAGGACTCCTTGGGGCAGTACTTC. Translation: CASSQDSLGQYF.

CDR3 loop: CASSLAREGGTEAFF. The CDR3 DNA sequence: TGTGCCAGCAGCTTGGCCCGGGAGGGGGGCACTGAAGCTTTCTTT. The chain combines TRBV5-6 with TRBJ1-1; tentative D call: TRBD1 (6 bases). Between the trimmed V and J ends, which lost 0 bases and 4 bases, there was a span of 13 bases. The V gene's germline CDR1 is SGHDT and CDR2 YYEEEE. The CDR3 is 15 residues long.

This sequence joins TRBV7-3 and TRBJ1-2; 8 bases agree with TRBD1. This CDR3 has 15 amino acids. Germline V lookup: CDR1 SGHTA, CDR2 FQGTGA. V shed 0 bases and J 4 bases; nucleotides not matched to a gene: 4. The CDR3 DNA reads as TGTGCCAGCAGCTTAACCGGACAGGGAGGCTATGGCTACACCTTC. Protein product: CASSLTGQGGYGYTF.

This chain links TRBV19 with TRBJ1-2; D gene ambiguous. The germline CDR1 and CDR2 sequences are LNHDA and SQIVND (reference sequence). CDR3 length equals 11 residues. The germline V and J ends were trimmed by 6 bases and 5 bases, with 7 bases remaining between them. DNA for the CDR3: TGTGCCAGTAGCTCCGTGTATGGCTACACCTTC. Translation gives CASSSVYGYTF.

This clone has a single count. This rearrangement joins TRBV9 to TRBJ2-7; TRBD2 matches 8 bases. The V segment lost 4 bases and the J segment 5 bases; nucleotides outside the gene matches: 14. CDR1 is SGDLS, CDR2 YYNGEE, per germline. This CDR3 is built from 16 residues. The CDR3 DNA sequence: TGTGCCAGCAGCTTCGGGGGGGGCAGGGGTTCCCACGAGCAGTACTTC. It is translated as CASSFGGGRGSHEQYF.

The sample holds a few counts of this clone. V usage is TRBV7-2 and J usage is TRBJ2-7, with D possibly being TRBD2 (7 bases). Germline CDR1 is SGHTA and CDR2 is FQGNSA. V was cut by 3 bases and J by 7 bases, with 13 bases left in between. The CDR3 sequence is 13 residues long. The CDR3 sequence: CASSFQGGGEQYF. The CDR3, as DNA: TGTGCCAGCAGCTTCCAGGGAGGGGGGGAGCAGTACTTC.

V gene TRBV28 combines with J gene TRBJ2-5; TRBD2 matches at 8 bases. Per the germline V gene, CDR1 is MDHEN and CDR2 is SYDVKM. CDR3 length: 15 amino acids. With 6 bases clipped from V and 5 bases from J, the junction kept 11 bases outside the gene matches. The CDR3 nucleotides are TGTGCCAGCAGCGGCCCAGGCGGGAGGAGGGAGACCCAGTACTTC. Encoded protein: CASSGPGGRRETQYF.

The V call is TRBV5-1, the J call TRBJ2-1, with a possible D match to TRBD2 (6 bases). The CDR3 contains 13 residues. The V end lost 0 bases, the J end lost 8 bases, and 9 bases lay between the germline ends. CDR1 is SGHRS and CDR2 is YFSETQ in the germline V gene. As DNA, the CDR3 is TGCGCCAGCAGCTTGGCCACGGGGGATGAGCAGTTCTTC. It encodes CASSLATGDEQFF.

V usage is TRBV7-9 and J usage is TRBJ1-1; a weak D match, TRBD1 (5 bases). Germline CDR1 reads SEHNR; CDR2 reads FQNEAQ (reference sequence). CDR3 length equals 12 residues. V gave up 7 bases and J gave up 2 bases, with 8 bases separating them. The CDR3, as DNA: TGTGCCAGCATGGGGGGTAACACTGAAGCTTTCTTT. Its translation: CASMGGNTEAFF.

This clone has a handful of counts. V is TRBV4-3 and J is TRBJ2-7; D is possibly TRBD1 (5 bases). Trimming left V 0 bases short and J 6 bases short, with 12 bases between. This CDR3 region has 14 residues. Germline CDR1 LGHNA, CDR2 YSLEER. This chain's CDR3 is CASSQEQQRGEQYF. The CDR3 DNA is TGCGCCAGCAGCCAAGAGCAGCAAAGGGGCGAGCAGTACTTC.

The rearrangement uses TRBV7-3 and TRBJ2-5; TRBD1 matches at 8 bases. This CDR3 region has 13 residues. Germline CDR1 reads SGHTA; CDR2 reads FQGTGA. J lost 2 bases, V lost 9 bases, and 5 bases had no gene match. This chain's CDR3 is CASATGAQETQYF. CDR3 coding DNA: TGTGCCAGTGCGACAGGGGCGCAAGAGACCCAGTACTTC. Supplemented by reference TRBV7-3 and TRBJ2-5, the full variable domain reads GAGVSQTPSNKVTEKGKYVELRCDPISGHTALYWYRQSLGQGPEFLIYFQGTGAADDSGLPNDRFFAVRPEGSVSTLKIQRTERGDSAVYLCASATGAQETQYFGPGTRLLVL.

The rearrangement joins TRBV4-3 to TRBJ2-1; 10 nucleotides agree with TRBD1. Germline V gene lookup returns CDR1 LGHNA and CDR2 YSLEER. The CDR3 totals 16 residues. Trimming at V came to 0 bases and at J to 5 bases, leaving 4 bases not matched to a gene. The CDR3 nucleotides are TGCGCCAGCAGCCAAGACTCCGGGACAGGGGACAATGAGCAGTTCTTC. It encodes CASSQDSGTGDNEQFF.

V is TRBV4-2 and J is TRBJ1-1; D is unresolved. Germline V gene lookup returns CDR1 LGHNA and CDR2 YNFKEQ. The CDR3 is 15 amino acids. V shed 1 base and J shed 1 base, with 10 bases lying between them. CDR3 loop: CASSQVAGTNTEAFF. The DNA of the CDR3 is TGTGCCAGCAGCCAAGTGGCAGGAACGAACACTGAAGCTTTCTTT.

The chain combines TRBV7-9 with TRBJ2-5; perhaps TRBD2 as D (5 bases). Germline CDR1 reads SEHNR; CDR2 reads FQNEAQ (reference sequence). V was pared by 1 base and J by 5 bases, with 11 bases between. The CDR3 has 14 amino acids. The CDR3 sequence: CASSLVSSGETQYF. The CDR3, as DNA: TGTGCCAGCAGCTTAGTTAGCAGCGGCGAGACCCAGTACTTC.

The V gene is TRBV4-1, the J gene TRBJ1-5, with TRBD1 matching 8 bases. Germline CDR1 is MGHRA and CDR2 is YSYEKL. The CDR3 length is 14 residues. The V and J ends lost 2 bases and 7 bases, in that order; junction bases with no gene match: 4. CDR3: CASSQQGARQPQHF. In nucleotides, the CDR3 is TGCGCCAGCAGCCAACAGGGGGCGAGGCAGCCCCAGCATTTT.

This clone came up a few times. The chain joins TRBV30 to TRBJ1-1; tentatively, D is TRBD1 (5 bases). The CDR3 length is 13 residues. Looked up from germline, CDR1 is GTSNPN and CDR2 is SVGIG (reference sequence). This CDR3 is CALGRNMNTEAFF. In DNA form, the CDR3 reads TGTGCGTTGGGGCGGAACATGAACACTGAAGCTTTCTTT.

The rearrangement links TRBV4-3 to TRBJ1-3; D call uncertain. Germline V gene data show CDR1 as LGHNA and CDR2 as YSLEER. The CDR3 sequence is 16 residues long. The V end was cut by 0 bases, the J end by 0 bases, with 9 bases between. The CDR3 region is CASSQEPGNSGNTIYF. CDR3 nucleotides: TGCGCCAGCAGCCAAGAACCAGGCAACTCTGGAAACACCATATATTTT.

This chain uses TRBV7-2 with TRBJ1-1, with a tentative D call TRBD1 (6 bases). V was shortened by 5 bases and J by 8 bases, with 15 bases between the two germline ends. Germline V lookup: CDR1 SGHTA, CDR2 FQGNSA. This CDR3 is built from 13 residues. CDR3 coding DNA: TGTGCCAGCAGCCGCCCGGGACAATGGGAAGCTTTCTTT. Translation: CASSRPGQWEAFF.

The V and J genes are TRBV28 and TRBJ1-5; weak D call: TRBD1 (6 bases). V lost 10 bases to trimming and J lost 0 bases, with 13 bases between them. CDR1 and CDR2 from the germline V gene are MDHEN and SYDVKM. The CDR3 totals 14 residues. DNA of the CDR3: TGTGCCACCTACCGGGGGGCTAGCAATCAGCCCCAGCATTTT. It codes for CATYRGASNQPQHF.

This sequence joins TRBV19 and TRBJ2-5; 10 bases agree with TRBD1. Per germline, CDR1 LNHDA and CDR2 SQIVND (reference sequence). V lost 6 bases and J lost 4; bases outside the gene matches: 5. The CDR3 covers 14 residues. The DNA for the CDR3 is TGTGCCAGTAGGAGGACAGGGGGGGGAGAGACCCAGTACTTC. Translation gives CASRRTGGGETQYF.

The rearrangement links TRBV4-3 to TRBJ1-6, with D possibly matching TRBD1 (5 bases). The CDR3 consists of 16 residues. Between the trimmed V and J ends, which lost 4 bases and 2 bases, there was a span of 12 bases. Germline V lookup: CDR1 LGHNA, CDR2 YSLEER. For the CDR3, the DNA is TGCGCCAGCAGCCCAGGGAGGGTAGCCTATAATTCACCCCTCCACTTT. Translated, it gives CASSPGRVAYNSPLHF.